The 18 T cell receptor beta chains presented below share a single source sample, sequenced in a study of early T cells in non-severe SARS-CoV-2 infection. TCRdb processed the 5' RACE reads anew with MiXCR; each CDR3 protein has one entry. Of 25,000 to 35,000 distinct CDR3 sequences listed, more than 4.5% are singletons. Specimen: whole blood. The receptors were gathered from an adult who was a healthcare worker with PCR-confirmed SARS-CoV-2 infection or an uninfected control (not recorded which).

The table lists this clonotype with many counts. The chain joins TRBV4-3 to TRBJ2-1, with 11 bases matching TRBD2. The CDR3 is made up of 19 amino acids. With 2 bases clipped from V and 3 bases from J, the junction kept 12 bases outside the gene matches. CDR1 LGHNA and CDR2 YSLEER come from the germline V gene. For the CDR3, the DNA is TGCGCCAGCAGCCAACCCGTACCCTTTCTAGCGGGGGGCTACAATGAGCAGTTCTTC. Its translation: CASSQPVPFLAGGYNEQFF.

The table lists this clonotype with many counts. The V and J genes are TRBV6-1 and TRBJ2-7; D possibly corresponds to TRBD2 (6 bases). V lost 1 base, J lost 6 bases, and 16 bases lay in between. The CDR3 runs 15 residues. Germline CDR1 reads MNHNS; CDR2 reads SASEGT. CDR3 bases: TGTGCCAGCAGTGAAGGGTTAGCGGCCCCTCCCGAGCAGTACTTC. Encoded protein: CASSEGLAAPPEQYF.

This clonotype occurred many times. The V and J genes are TRBV6-5 and TRBJ1-2, with no clear D. Germline V gene data show CDR1 as MNHEY and CDR2 as SVGAGI. This CDR3 is 12 amino acids long. With 4 bases removed from V and 2 bases from J, the gap between germline ends came to 5 bases. The CDR3 DNA reads as TGTGCCAGCAGTTCGCAGAACTATGGCTACACCTTC. As protein: CASSSQNYGYTF.

This clonotype was seen many times. The gene calls are TRBV7-9 and TRBJ2-5; possible D gene TRBD1, 6 bases. V gave up 5 bases and J gave up 3 bases, with 16 bases separating them. The germline CDR1 and CDR2 sequences are SEHNR and FQNEAQ (reference sequence). The CDR3 contains 15 residues. The CDR3 DNA reads TGTGCCAGCAGCCAAGGGGTTTCAGGGGAAGAGACCCAGTACTTC. Residues: CASSQGVSGEETQYF.

In this sample, this clonotype turned up many times. This chain joins TRBV20-1 and TRBJ1-4; 7 bases line up with TRBD1. The junction had 6 bases not matched to a gene; V was cut back by 0 bases and J by 5 bases. Germline V gives CDR1 DFQATT, CDR2 SNEGSKA (reference sequence). The CDR3 consists of 15 residues. CDR3: CSARDRTGLNEKLFF. The CDR3 DNA reads TGCAGTGCTAGAGACCGGACAGGACTAAATGAAAAACTGTTTTTT.

This clonotype was recorded at least ten times. This chain links TRBV14 with TRBJ1-1; a possible D gene is TRBD1 (5 bases). This CDR3 is built from 13 residues. Trimming stripped 4 bases from V and 10 bases from J, with 16 bases between. Germline V gene sequence: CDR1 SGHDN, CDR2 FVKESK. DNA of the CDR3: TGTGCCAGCAGCCTTGGGACGACGAAAGTAGCTTTCTTT. This translates into CASSLGTTKVAFF.

This clonotype was counted ten times or more. The chain uses TRBV28 and TRBJ2-2; D not certain. In germline, CDR1 is MDHEN, CDR2 SYDVKM. The CDR3 totals 11 residues. With 4 bases removed from V and 6 bases from J, the gap between germline ends came to 3 bases. CDR3 residues: CASSSPGELFF. The CDR3 nucleotides read TGTGCCAGCAGTTCCCCCGGGGAGCTGTTTTTT.

The sample holds many counts of this clonotype. CDR3 residues: CSAYTGSYEQYF. CDR3 DNA sequence: TGCAGTGCTTATACAGGGTCCTACGAGCAGTACTTC. V and J are TRBV20-1 and TRBJ2-7; tentatively, D is TRBD1 (6 bases). The CDR3 is made up of 12 amino acids. Germline CDR1 is DFQATT and CDR2 is SNEGSKA (reference sequence). V lost 5 bases to trimming and J lost 1 base, with 9 bases between them.

The table lists this clonotype with many counts. This chain joins TRBV20-1 and TRBJ2-1, with 13 bases fitting TRBD2. Germline V gene sequence: CDR1 DFQATT, CDR2 SNEGSKA (reference sequence). The CDR3 runs to 16 residues. J gave up 5 bases and V 2 bases, and 6 bases lay outside the gene matches. DNA for the CDR3: TGCAGTGCTAGACTACACGGACTAGCGGGGGACAATGAGCAGTTCTTC. Protein product: CSARLHGLAGDNEQFF.

This clonotype was detected a few times. V and J are TRBV11-2 and TRBJ2-1; 9 bases are shared with TRBD2. Trimming cost V 3 bases and J 9 bases; bases outside gene matches: 12. The length of the CDR3 is 16 residues. CDR1 is SGHAT and CDR2 is FQNNGV in the germline V gene. CDR3 sequence reads: CASSLGALAGRGEQFF. The CDR3 DNA reads TGTGCCAGCAGCTTGGGCGCCCTAGCGGGACGTGGTGAGCAGTTCTTC.

This clonotype was seen at least ten times. The chain carries TRBV4-3 and TRBJ2-1; TRBD2 aligns across 9 bases. Trimming at V came to 0 bases and at J to 8 bases, leaving 17 bases not matched to a gene. The germline V gene encodes CDR1 LGHNA and CDR2 YSLEER. The CDR3 totals 19 residues. The CDR3 protein is CASSQETFLAGTRHDEQFF. The CDR3 DNA follows: TGCGCCAGCAGCCAAGAAACGTTTCTAGCGGGAACCAGGCACGATGAGCAGTTCTTC.

There are many counts of this clonotype. V is TRBV10-1 and J is TRBJ1-1, with 11 positions matching TRBD1. J lost 5 bases, V lost 3 bases, and 5 bases had no gene match. Germline CDR1 is WNHNN and CDR2 is SYGVQD (reference sequence). This CDR3 is 15 amino acids long. The CDR3 coding sequence is TGCGCCAGCAGTGAAGGGACAGGGGGTAAAACTGAAGCTTTCTTT. Translation: CASSEGTGGKTEAFF.

This clonotype was seen at least ten times. The chain is built from TRBV2 and TRBJ2-1; D possibly uses TRBD1 or TRBD2 (5 bases each). CDR1 is SNHLY and CDR2 is FYNNEI in the germline V gene. The V and J ends lost 7 bases and 9 bases respectively, with 10 bases between them. The CDR3 contains 11 residues. DNA of the CDR3: TGTGCCAGCAAGAGGGGAACTGAGCAGTTCTTC. Its protein is CASKRGTEQFF.

The V and J genes are TRBV19 and TRBJ1-4; D gene ambiguous. The CDR3 consists of 11 residues. V lost 11 bases and J 8 bases, leaving 12 bases between the germline ends. Germline V gene sequence: CDR1 LNHDA, CDR2 SQIVND (reference sequence). Here the CDR3 reads CAGTLGEKLFF. As DNA, the CDR3 is TGTGCCGGCACCCTAGGGGAAAAACTGTTTTTT.

The table lists this clonotype with many counts. The rearrangement joins TRBV5-4 to TRBJ1-1; no reliable D call. The CDR3 loop spans 14 amino acids. CDR1 is SGHNT, CDR2 YYREEE, per germline (reference sequence). V gave up 5 bases and J gave up 0 bases, with 11 bases separating them. Written as DNA, the CDR3 is TGTGCCAGCAGTGAGTCGCGGGTGAACACTGAAGCTTTCTTT. Translating gives CASSESRVNTEAFF.

The V gene is TRBV30, the J gene TRBJ2-1; weak D call: TRBD2 (6 bases). From germline, CDR1 is GTSNPN and CDR2 SVGIG (reference sequence). The CDR3 consists of 16 residues. The V gene lost 0 bases and the J gene lost 4 bases, with 16 bases spanning the gap. The CDR3 reads CAWSVRVGGNYNEQFF. The DNA of the CDR3 is TGTGCCTGGAGTGTACGGGTGGGAGGCAATTACAATGAGCAGTTCTTC.

Many counts were recorded for this clonotype. J is TRBJ1-3 and V is TRBV6-5; D not resolved. The CDR3 length is 16 residues. Trimming removed 2 bases from V and 0 bases from J, with 11 bases in between. CDR1 and CDR2 from the germline V gene are MNHEY and SVGAGI. The CDR3 loop reads CASSYQRTSSGNTIYF. The CDR3 region has the DNA TGTGCCAGCAGTTACCAACGGACCAGCTCTGGAAACACCATATATTTT.

The chain employs TRBV7-9 and TRBJ2-2; D unresolved. The CDR3 is 16 residues long. CDR1 SEHNR and CDR2 FQNEAQ come from the germline V gene (reference sequence). Trimming cost V 4 bases and J 0 bases, with 12 bases left between them. CDR3 protein: CASSWDDTPNTGELFF. CDR3 bases: TGTGCCAGCAGCTGGGATGATACACCGAACACCGGGGAGCTGTTTTTT.